The 26 T cell receptor beta chains below come from one sample, sequenced in a study of blood T cell repertoires in COVID-19 (dated by TCRdb to the early 2020s). The library was made by the immunoSEQ multiplex PCR assay. The immuneACCESS repertoire file appears here via TCRdb, limited to in-frame rearrangements. These files lack a portion of the clones; in checked studies, under half of the deficit traces to unresolved V genes, and the cause of the others is not known. This sample gives about 260,000 clones in total; around 90% of them show up just once. Jointly, the top ten make up 2.2% of the sample. The sequenced sample consisted of peripheral blood. These receptors all come from a woman aged 45-65 years who had recovered from COVID-19.

V and J are TRBV6-5 and TRBJ1-5, with 8 bases fitting TRBD1. V was pared by 6 bases and J by 0 bases, with 4 bases of the junction left unmatched. Germline CDR1 and CDR2: MNHEY and SVGAGI. The CDR3 has 15 residues. In DNA, the CDR3 is TGTGCCAGCAGCCGGACAGGGAATAGCAATCAGCCCCAGCATTTT. Translating it yields CASSRTGNSNQPQHF.

This chain's CDR3 is CASSSYLSGSSYEQYF. Here the CDR3 DNA reads TGTGCCAGCAGCTCCTACTTAAGCGGGAGCTCCTACGAGCAGTACTTC. The chain couples TRBV7-2 to TRBJ2-7; 8 bases match TRBD2. V lost 4 bases to trimming and J lost 0 bases; unmatched junction nucleotides: 8. Germline V gene data show CDR1 as SGHTA and CDR2 as FQGNSA. The CDR3 is made up of 16 amino acids.

A word on this clone: This sample includes further DNA sequences coding for the same CDR3. The chain uses TRBV30 and TRBJ2-7, with D maybe TRBD1 (6 bases). V dropped 0 bases and J dropped 4 bases, with 7 bases sitting between them. Germline V gene lookup returns CDR1 GTSNPN and CDR2 SVGIG (reference sequence). The CDR3 is 12 amino acids. CDR3 nucleotide sequence: TGTGCCTGGAGTGTGACAGGATACGAGCAGTACTTC. The encoded protein is CAWSVTGYEQYF.

The chain is built from TRBV9 and TRBJ2-5; D perhaps matches TRBD2 (6 bases). The V end lost 3 bases, the J end lost 1 base, and 10 bases lay between the germline ends. This CDR3 has 14 amino acids. The germline V gene has CDR1 SGDLS and CDR2 YYNGEE. CDR3 DNA: TGTGCCAGCAGCGCAGCTAGCGTCCAAGAGACCCAGTACTTC. Encoded protein: CASSAASVQETQYF.

V is TRBV6-5 and J is TRBJ1-2, with D maybe TRBD1 (5 bases). Germline V lookup: CDR1 MNHEY, CDR2 SVGAGI. Between the trimmed V and J ends, which lost 2 bases and 2 bases, there was a span of 15 bases. The CDR3 extends over 16 amino acids. The DNA of the CDR3 is TGTGCCAGCAGTTACCTTGGGGGGACGACGAACTATGGCTACACCTTC. This encodes CASSYLGGTTNYGYTF.

The table lists this clone with a few counts. The rearrangement links TRBV25-1 to TRBJ1-1; unclear D gene. CDR3 length: 15 amino acids. From germline, CDR1 is MGHDK and CDR2 SYGVNS. V was clipped by 1 base and J by 4 bases, with 13 bases between them. CDR3 in DNA: TGTGCCAGCAGTGAATCTGGCAGGTTAAGCACTGAAGCTTTCTTT. It specifies CASSESGRLSTEAFF.

The chain uses TRBV30 and TRBJ2-5; no clear D. Trimming removed 0 bases at V and 7 bases at J, with 12 bases between. Germline V lookup: CDR1 GTSNPN, CDR2 SVGIG (reference sequence). The CDR3 covers 13 residues. CDR3 sequence: CAWSVTGPSTQYF. The CDR3 nucleotides read TGTGCCTGGAGTGTTACCGGTCCGTCGACCCAGTACTTC.

The chain is built from TRBV27 and TRBJ2-3; unclear D gene. The CDR3 is 14 amino acids. V was cut by 3 bases and J by 0 bases, with 7 bases left in between. Germline CDR1 and CDR2: MNHEY and SMNVEV (reference sequence). The CDR3 DNA follows: TGTGCCAGCAGTTTCATAGATAGCACAGATACGCAGTATTTT. Its translation is CASSFIDSTDTQYF.

The chain recombines TRBV30 with TRBJ1-1, with D possibly TRBD1 on 5 matching bases. This CDR3 comprises 13 residues. Per the germline V gene, CDR1 is GTSNPN and CDR2 is SVGIG (reference sequence). Trimming shortened V by 4 bases and J by 4 bases, and 13 bases separated the two germline ends. CDR3 coding DNA: TGTGCCTGGACGACCCGGGGGACCACTGAAGCTTTCTTT. Protein: CAWTTRGTTEAFF.

V is TRBV7-8 and J is TRBJ2-1, with 11 bases identical to TRBD2. Germline V gives CDR1 SGHVS, CDR2 FQNEAQ. J lost 0 bases, V lost 2 bases, and 9 bases had no gene match. This CDR3 contains 19 residues. CDR3 residues: CASSLWASGGLSSYNEQFF. CDR3 nucleotide sequence: TGTGCCAGCAGCTTATGGGCTAGCGGGGGGCTGAGCTCCTACAATGAGCAGTTCTTC.

The chain combines TRBV2 with TRBJ2-3; 10 bases match TRBD1. This CDR3 region has 15 residues. CDR1 is SNHLY and CDR2 is FYNNEI in the germline V gene. V gave up 6 bases and J gave up 5 bases; unmatched junction bases: 8. CDR3 in DNA: TGTGCCAGCAGCCGAGACAGGGGGCGGGGAGATACGCAGTATTTT. This encodes CASSRDRGRGDTQYF.

V usage is TRBV7-2 and J usage is TRBJ2-5, with D possibly TRBD1 on 6 matching bases. The V gene's germline CDR1 is SGHTA and CDR2 FQGNSA. The CDR3 loop spans 15 amino acids. Deletions cut 1 base from V and 3 bases from J, with 12 bases between. CDR3 protein: CASSLGGGREETQYF. The CDR3, as DNA: TGTGCCAGCAGCTTAGGAGGGGGTCGCGAAGAGACCCAGTACTTC.

This clone was seen only once. The chain employs TRBV6-1 and TRBJ1-1, with D possibly TRBD1 on 6 matching bases. V was shortened by 6 bases and J by 1 base, with 18 bases between the two germline ends. Germline values: CDR1 MNHNS, CDR2 SASEGT. The CDR3 has 16 amino acids. CDR3 sequence (DNA): TGTGCCAGCAGAGAACAGGCTCGAGGGGGGAACACTGAAGCTTTCTTT. Its protein product is CASREQARGGNTEAFF.

This clone was seen just once. The chain recombines TRBV6-2 or TRBV6-3 with TRBJ2-4; 12 bases match TRBD2. Germline CDR1 and CDR2: MNHEY and SVGEGT. The J segment lost 9 bases and the V segment lost 5 bases, leaving 8 bases of the junction unmatched. The CDR3 spans 15 residues. Here the CDR3 reads CASSRTSGEFGIQYF. The CDR3 region has the DNA TGTGCCAGCAGTCGGACTAGCGGGGAATTTGGCATTCAGTACTTC.

This clone was recorded only once. The chain has TRBV9 and TRBJ1-6; TRBD1 aligns across 8 bases. The junction had 3 bases not matched to a gene; V was cut back by 5 bases and J by 5 bases. The CDR3 sequence is 14 residues long. The V gene's germline CDR1 is SGDLS and CDR2 YYNGEE. CDR3 DNA sequence: TGTGCCAGCAGGGGGACAGGCGATAATTCACCCCTCCACTTT. This sequence encodes CASRGTGDNSPLHF.

This clone was observed a single time. This chain links TRBV9 with TRBJ2-5, with 10 bases matching TRBD2. Germline-derived CDR1 and CDR2 are SGDLS and YYNGEE. V shed 0 bases and J 0 bases; nucleotides not matched to a gene: 5. The CDR3 consists of 17 residues. The CDR3 spells CASSVGNSGGYQETQYF. The DNA for the CDR3 is TGTGCCAGCAGCGTAGGTAATAGCGGGGGGTACCAAGAGACCCAGTACTTC. The full variable domain, completed using reference TRBV9 and TRBJ2-5, is DSGVTQTPKHLITATGQRVTLRCSPRSGDLSVYWYQQSLDQGLQFLIQYYNGEERAKGNILERFSAQQFPDLHSELNLSSLELGDSALYFCASSVGNSGGYQETQYFGPGTRLLVL.

The chain recombines TRBV18 with TRBJ2-5, with no clear D. Germline V lookup: CDR1 KGHSH, CDR2 LQKENI. CDR3 size: 13 residues. Trimming took 6 bases from V and 1 from J, leaving 9 bases between them. The CDR3 bases are TGTGCCAGCTCTGGGCCAGCCCAAGAGACCCAGTACTTC. It is translated as CASSGPAQETQYF.

The chain uses TRBV7-9 and TRBJ2-6; TRBD1 is a possible D gene (6 bases). In germline, CDR1 is SEHNR, CDR2 FQNEAQ (reference sequence). CDR3 length equals 19 residues. The ends were cut back, 2 bases at V and 0 bases at J, with 17 bases in the middle. The CDR3 loop is CASSLWAPGVRSGANVLTF. Here the CDR3 DNA reads TGTGCCAGCAGCTTATGGGCTCCAGGGGTCCGCTCTGGGGCCAACGTCCTGACTTTC.

The chain employs TRBV28 and TRBJ1-2, with TRBD1 matching over 10 bases. Looked up from germline, CDR1 is MDHEN and CDR2 is SYDVKM. Trimming at V came to 2 bases and at J to 7 bases, leaving 7 bases not matched to a gene. The CDR3 is made up of 15 amino acids. The CDR3 DNA follows: TGTGCCAGCAGTTTACTCCCGAGGGACAGGGGTGGCTACACCTTC. Its translation: CASSLLPRDRGGYTF.

This clone was seen a single time. The chain joins TRBV10-3 to TRBJ2-5; no definite D call. The CDR3 has 18 amino acids. V gave up 0 bases and J gave up 1 base, with 18 bases separating them. CDR1 ENHRY and CDR2 SYGVKD come from the germline V gene. CDR3 nucleotides: TGTGCCATCAGTGAGTCGACTCGGGTAAACTGGTTCCAAGAGACCCAGTACTTC. Translating it yields CAISESTRVNWFQETQYF.

This sequence joins TRBV6-6 and TRBJ1-1; D is ambiguous. Per the germline V gene, CDR1 is MNHNY and CDR2 is SVGAGI (reference sequence). V lost 2 bases, J lost 6 bases, and 4 bases lay in between. The CDR3 contains 11 residues. This CDR3 reads CASSYSAEAFF. The CDR3 DNA reads TGTGCCAGCAGTTACAGCGCTGAAGCTTTCTTT.

This sequence joins TRBV19 and TRBJ2-7, with D possibly being TRBD2 (6 bases). V was cut by 8 bases and J by 4 bases, with 12 bases left in between. This CDR3 has 12 amino acids. Germline V gene lookup returns CDR1 LNHDA and CDR2 SQIVND (reference sequence). DNA of the CDR3: TGTGCCAGTGGCGGGGTGTGGTACGAGCAGTACTTC. It yields the protein CASGGVWYEQYF.

This clone is a singleton in its sample. This chain uses TRBV29-1 with TRBJ2-3; TRBD2 aligns across 8 bases. The V segment lost 6 bases and the J segment 0 bases; nucleotides outside the gene matches: 5. Germline V gene lookup returns CDR1 SQVTM and CDR2 ANQGSEA. CDR3 size: 14 residues. Here the CDR3 DNA reads TGCAGCGTCAACACGGGGGGGAGCACAGATACGCAGTATTTT. Its translation: CSVNTGGSTDTQYF.

The chain links TRBV6-2 or TRBV6-3 to TRBJ2-2; D is possibly TRBD2 (6 bases). Deletions cut 5 bases from V and 4 bases from J, with 20 bases between. The CDR3 spans 17 residues. Germline CDR1 and CDR2: MNHEY and SVGEGT. The CDR3 DNA follows: TGTGCCAGCAGTGGCCGCCGACTAGTGTTTCGCACCGGGGAGCTGTTTTTT. The encoded protein is CASSGRRLVFRTGELFF.

This chain uses TRBV19 with TRBJ1-2, with D hard to call. The CDR3 runs 16 residues. Trimming took 8 bases from V and 1 from J, leaving 20 bases between them. The germline CDR1 and CDR2 sequences are LNHDA and SQIVND (reference sequence). CDR3 bases: TGTGCCAGTTCGCCCTTGCCTTGGGCTGATAACTATGGCTACACCTTC. It translates to CASSPLPWADNYGYTF.

The chain recombines TRBV3-1 (or the pseudogene TRBV3-2) with TRBJ2-7; maybe TRBD1 (6 bases). Trimming pared 4 bases from V and 3 bases from J, leaving 10 bases between. Germline values: CDR1 LGHDT, CDR2 YNNKEL (reference sequence). The CDR3 consists of 13 residues. The CDR3 DNA follows: TGTGCCAGCAGCCCACTGGACAGCTACGAGCAGTACTTC. Its translation: CASSPLDSYEQYF.